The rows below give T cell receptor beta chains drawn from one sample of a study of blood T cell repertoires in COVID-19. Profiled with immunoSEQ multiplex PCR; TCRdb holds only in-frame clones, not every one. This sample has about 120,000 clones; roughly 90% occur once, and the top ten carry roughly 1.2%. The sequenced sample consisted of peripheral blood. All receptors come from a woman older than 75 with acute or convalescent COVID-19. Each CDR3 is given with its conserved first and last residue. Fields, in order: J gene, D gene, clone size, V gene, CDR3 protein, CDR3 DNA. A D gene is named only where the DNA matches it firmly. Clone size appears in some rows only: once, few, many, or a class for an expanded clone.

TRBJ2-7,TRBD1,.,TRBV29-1,CSVSGQAASYEQYF,TGCAGCGTTTCGGGACAGGCTGCCTCCTACGAGCAGTACTTC
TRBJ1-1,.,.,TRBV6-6,CASSLDIYTEAFF,TGTGCCAGCAGCCTCGACATTTACACTGAAGCTTTCTTT
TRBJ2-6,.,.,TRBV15,CATSRHEGTGANVLTF,TGTGCCACCAGCAGACATGAGGGAACCGGGGCCAACGTCCTGACTTTC
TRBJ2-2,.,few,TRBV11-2,CASSLDPRGGELFF,TGTGCCAGCAGCTTAGACCCTCGGGGCGGGGAGCTGTTTTTT
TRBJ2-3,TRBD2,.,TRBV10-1,CATSSSGSTDTQYF,TGCGCCACGAGCTCTAGCGGGAGCACAGATACGCAGTATTTT
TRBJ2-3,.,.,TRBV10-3,CAISRASTDTQYF,TGTGCCATCAGTAGAGCTAGCACAGATACGCAGTATTTT
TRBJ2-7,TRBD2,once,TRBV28,CASRVGGRAITYEQYF,TGTGCCAGCAGAGTGGGCGGGAGGGCAATCACCTACGAGCAGTACTTC
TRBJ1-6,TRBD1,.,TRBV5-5,CASTLGRGVGNSPLHF,TGTGCCAGCACCCTGGGCAGGGGGGTAGGGAATTCACCCCTCCACTTT
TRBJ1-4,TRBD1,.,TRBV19,CASSSRQGREKLFF,TGTGCCAGTAGTAGCCGACAGGGACGCGAAAAACTGTTTTTT
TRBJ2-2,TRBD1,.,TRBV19,CASKGQGKDTGELFF,TGTGCCAGTAAGGGACAGGGAAAGGACACCGGGGAGCTGTTTTTT
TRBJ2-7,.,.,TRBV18,CASSPTGQYYEQYF,TGTGCCAGCTCACCTACCGGTCAATACTACGAGCAGTACTTC
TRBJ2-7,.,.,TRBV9,CASSVNPSRGEQYF,TGTGCCAGCAGCGTAAACCCCTCCAGGGGCGAGCAGTACTTC
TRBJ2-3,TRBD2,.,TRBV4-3,CASSQDQGTSGPRDTQYF,TGCGCCAGCAGCCAAGATCAGGGGACTAGCGGGCCGAGAGATACGCAGTATTTT